The rows below give T cell receptor beta chains drawn from one sample of a study of regulatory T cells in long-lasting Graves disease. TCRdb reprocessed the multiplex PCR reads with MiXCR, giving one entry per CDR3 protein. Of roughly 610,000 distinct CDR3 sequences detected, roughly 16% appear once; the ten largest clones hold under 20%. This sample also belongs to another study, concerning T cells in Graves' hyperthyroidism and ophthalmopathy.

The sequencing here drew on peripheral blood mononuclear cells (PBMCs), taken at new diagnosis, from a patient treated with antithyroid drugs. The receptors derive from a young woman with Graves disease. The conserved cysteine and the conserved F or W are not part of the CDR3 here. A D gene is named only where the DNA matches it firmly.

d_call: TRBD1; j_call: TRBJ1-2; v_call: TRBV7-2; cdr3_aa: ASSRTGKDYGYT
d_call: .; j_call: TRBJ2-1; v_call: TRBV3-1; cdr3_aa: ASSQDWPSSYNEQF
d_call: .; j_call: TRBJ1-5; v_call: TRBV12-3/TRBV12-4; cdr3_aa: ASTGPGGPKAQPQH
d_call: .; j_call: TRBJ1-2; v_call: TRBV10-3; cdr3_aa: AISFGQFDGYT
d_call: .; j_call: TRBJ2-1; v_call: TRBV7-3; cdr3_aa: ASSPRAESVEQF
d_call: .; j_call: TRBJ1-2; v_call: TRBV19; cdr3_aa: ASSIEGPYGYT
d_call: TRBD2; j_call: TRBJ2-1; v_call: TRBV29-1; cdr3_aa: SVEMGSGSLGSYNEQF
d_call: .; j_call: TRBJ1-2; v_call: TRBV19; cdr3_aa: ASSTPQGSRGGYT
d_call: TRBD2; j_call: TRBJ2-1; v_call: TRBV28; cdr3_aa: ASQPGGAGHEQF
d_call: .; j_call: .; v_call: TRBV28; cdr3_aa: ASSTRDIQY
d_call: TRBD1; j_call: TRBJ1-1; v_call: TRBV5-1; cdr3_aa: ASSAQGGTAEAF
d_call: .; j_call: TRBJ2-5; v_call: TRBV6-1; cdr3_aa: ASRLGLPYQETQY
d_call: TRBD2; j_call: TRBJ2-1; v_call: TRBV2; cdr3_aa: AARLARNNEQF
d_call: .; j_call: TRBJ2-7; v_call: TRBV5-1; cdr3_aa: ASSPMVPYEQY
d_call: TRBD1; j_call: TRBJ2-3; v_call: TRBV6-5; cdr3_aa: ASSYGTASTDTQY
d_call: TRBD2; j_call: TRBJ2-3; v_call: TRBV5-8; cdr3_aa: ASSSRLAGGRADTQY
d_call: TRBD2; j_call: TRBJ2-1; v_call: TRBV20-1; cdr3_aa: SAPTSGRGDEQF
d_call: TRBD1; j_call: TRBJ1-1; v_call: TRBV3-1; cdr3_aa: ASSHRTGGNTEAF
d_call: TRBD1; j_call: TRBJ2-4; v_call: TRBV30; cdr3_aa: AWSGDRDSKNIQY
d_call: .; j_call: TRBJ2-3; v_call: TRBV19; cdr3_aa: ATRQGLNTQY
d_call: .; j_call: TRBJ2-3; v_call: TRBV28; cdr3_aa: ASTPRAEGGDTQY
d_call: TRBD1; j_call: TRBJ1-1; v_call: TRBV2; cdr3_aa: ASSGQGYEAF
d_call: TRBD1; j_call: TRBJ1-5; v_call: TRBV6-1; cdr3_aa: ASSEALGQGYQPQH
d_call: .; j_call: TRBJ1-3; v_call: TRBV18; cdr3_aa: ASSLRTASGNTIY
d_call: .; j_call: TRBJ1-1; v_call: TRBV7-9; cdr3_aa: ASSFDGPGVAF
d_call: .; j_call: TRBJ1-4; v_call: TRBV28; cdr3_aa: ASSQGTRYEKLF
d_call: .; j_call: TRBJ1-1; v_call: TRBV2; cdr3_aa: ASSDRLEAF
d_call: TRBD2; j_call: TRBJ2-1; v_call: TRBV6-5; cdr3_aa: ASSYSYPAGPNEQF
d_call: .; j_call: .; v_call: TRBV27; cdr3_aa: ASSFPSKGDWGREQF
d_call: .; j_call: TRBJ2-6; v_call: TRBV6-5; cdr3_aa: ASSYSLEASGANVLT
d_call: .; j_call: TRBJ2-7; v_call: TRBV2; cdr3_aa: ASSETSGWVYEQY
d_call: TRBD2; j_call: TRBJ2-5; v_call: TRBV6-2/TRBV6-3; cdr3_aa: ASSRGLAVQETQY
d_call: TRBD1; j_call: TRBJ1-6; v_call: TRBV20-1; cdr3_aa: SAPARGGTGGASYNSPLH
d_call: .; j_call: TRBJ2-1; v_call: TRBV7-2; cdr3_aa: ASSHAKEWDNEQF
d_call: .; j_call: TRBJ2-3; v_call: TRBV28; cdr3_aa: ASSLAVSTDTQY
d_call: .; j_call: TRBJ1-5; v_call: TRBV15; cdr3_aa: ATSLGGFSDQPQH
d_call: .; j_call: TRBJ2-7; v_call: TRBV5-6; cdr3_aa: ASSRHGSYEQY
d_call: .; j_call: TRBJ1-1; v_call: TRBV20-1; cdr3_aa: SADSGHQNTEAF
d_call: .; j_call: TRBJ2-7; v_call: TRBV11-1; cdr3_aa: ASSLSGAREQY
d_call: TRBD2; j_call: TRBJ2-1; v_call: TRBV2; cdr3_aa: ASTGGLAAFNEQF
d_call: TRBD2; j_call: TRBJ2-1; v_call: TRBV24-1; cdr3_aa: ATSAASGRTNEQF
d_call: .; j_call: TRBJ2-5; v_call: TRBV7-6; cdr3_aa: ASSFATLQETQY
d_call: .; j_call: TRBJ2-1; v_call: TRBV29-1; cdr3_aa: SVGGQFLNEQF
d_call: .; j_call: TRBJ2-3; v_call: TRBV2; cdr3_aa: ASRRRWSTDTQY
d_call: .; j_call: TRBJ1-2; v_call: TRBV5-1; cdr3_aa: ASSLEATTVYGYT
d_call: .; j_call: TRBJ1-1; v_call: TRBV4-1; cdr3_aa: ASSHPFSGYEAF
d_call: .; j_call: TRBJ2-3; v_call: TRBV27; cdr3_aa: ASGATSYTDTQY
d_call: .; j_call: TRBJ2-1; v_call: TRBV5-4; cdr3_aa: ASSLEEGIYNEQF
d_call: .; j_call: TRBJ2-2; v_call: TRBV6-2/TRBV6-3; cdr3_aa: ASSYSTSLTGELF
d_call: TRBD1; j_call: TRBJ1-5; v_call: TRBV27; cdr3_aa: ASQDRGGNQPQH
d_call: TRBD1; j_call: TRBJ1-1; v_call: TRBV27; cdr3_aa: ASSSLGTGGNTEAF
d_call: TRBD2; j_call: TRBJ2-1; v_call: TRBV28; cdr3_aa: ASSLTEGLAAYNEQF
d_call: .; j_call: TRBJ2-3; v_call: TRBV11-1; cdr3_aa: ASSYGTDTDTQY
d_call: .; j_call: TRBJ2-7; v_call: TRBV5-1; cdr3_aa: ASSLAGTSSYEQY
d_call: .; j_call: TRBJ1-5; v_call: TRBV18; cdr3_aa: ASSERQATSEPQH
d_call: .; j_call: TRBJ2-2; v_call: TRBV28; cdr3_aa: ASRWGPTNTGELF
d_call: .; j_call: TRBJ2-3; v_call: TRBV19; cdr3_aa: ASSKKAGDTDTQY
d_call: .; j_call: TRBJ2-6; v_call: TRBV12-3/TRBV12-4; cdr3_aa: ASSRDPWVLT